The TCR beta chain under discussion was sequenced for a study of cytomegalovirus exposure and HLA in healthy donors (dated by TCRdb to between 2016 and 2019). Concerning the study at large: In an earlier analysis of roughly 500 of the donors, 250 to 350 Gb of sequence data and 100 million or so unique TCR beta sequences from approximately 180 million T cells were reported. Alongside the repertoire data, information on donor age, sex, ethnicity and CMV serostatus was compiled. The number of donors typed differed by locus, with 629-630 for A, B, C, DRB1 and DQB1, more than 500 for DQA1, about 610 for DPA1, and approximately 470 for DPB1. Among 398 genotyped donors of the cohort, an average of about 240,000 unique TCR beta nucleotide sequences was sequenced per donor, of which roughly 17% were non-productive. To decide whether each TCR beta V gene segment behaved as functional or pseudogenic, an earlier analysis of some 580 of the donors relied on high-throughput TCR beta sequencing. Both class I and class II loci were covered by HLA typing, at four-digit resolution. Several DR-DQ haplotypes were treated as single units for association and clustering because of strong linkage in the cohort. High-throughput TCR immunosequencing, statistical association of individual TCRs with disease status, and machine learning were combined to predict cytomegalovirus infection status. Using immunosequencing, the study profiled T cell repertoires from some 670 subjects and related those repertoires to cytomegalovirus serostatus. All discovery cohort repertoires had been generated using a single sequencing platform. The aim of the study was to test whether cataloging public T cell receptors could identify signatures of past pathogen exposure. In addition to the first cohort of hundreds of subjects, a separate validation cohort of approximately 130 different subjects was used. About 320 gigabases of sequencing data and 70 million to 85 million unique TCR sequences were included in an early release covering 550 to 800 HLA-typed donors. Rather than drawing on any new phenotypic data, the later analysis identified candidate immune exposures from TCR beta sequences and the way those sequences occurred across donors. In a later genetic analysis, genome-wide SNP genotypes for about 65% of the 666 donors were used, and that subset was treated as a discovery cohort. To study patterns of TCR occurrence, a later analysis re-analyzed previously published TCR beta repertoires from 500 to 850 donors and added high-resolution HLA genotyping. Of the roughly 400 genotyped donors, 65% to 90% were placed in the genetic ancestry cluster associated with self-reported Caucasian donors.

The paper as a whole reports these results and caveats: In the study, around 150 TCR beta chains were listed as associated with cytomegalovirus. In vitro tests confirmed that a few of the cytomegalovirus-associated TCR beta chains recognize cytomegalovirus antigens. The authors suggested that the approach could potentially be generalized to other disease states and immunological phenotypes. V-gene and J-gene trimming of TCR beta chains was associated with a missense DCLRE1C variant in a later genetic analysis, and the association was replicated in an independent cohort. A later analysis reported that several top co-occurrence clusters appeared linked to parvovirus B19, influenza, CMV and Epstein-Barr virus. Most TCR sequences were seen in very few donors, while some public TCRs were found in many individuals. The only immune exposure information available for the cohort was CMV serostatus. Some IMGT-functional V segments, including TRBV6-2 and TRBV6-3, could not be told apart with the 87-base-pair reads, so those segments were excluded. Because counts were too low, 15 to 20 rarely observed V segments, including chromosome 9 orphons, were left out of the earlier analysis of about 500 of the donors. In a later analysis, most CMV-associated TCR beta chains were found to appear HLA-restricted, with HLA associations seemingly driven largely by CMV exposure. In both the original and validation cohorts, the classifier was reported to diagnose cytomegalovirus status with high specificity and sensitivity. Because HLA typing was unavailable for some donors at each locus, only the typed subset was used in association tests. Compared with equally common non-associated chains, HLA-associated TCR beta chains in a later analysis were more clonally expanded and had lower generation probabilities. A later genetic analysis reported fewer N-insertions in productive TCRs among donors in an Asian-associated ancestry cluster than the approximately 700-donor mean. Correlated functional status among segregating V segments might be attributable to linkage disequilibrium, but an unknown experimental factor could not be ruled out. A further reported finding was that TCR beta sequences accurately predicted the HLA-A and HLA-B alleles for most subjects in the first cohort. A cluster of highly shared sequence variants was judged likely to be a technical artifact of the sequencing pipeline. In this cohort, only TCR beta chains were sequenced, and detectable features were limited by the absence of alpha or paired-chain data. Broadly in line with IMGT annotations, most TCR beta V segments showed up in productive rearrangements about 87% or about 30% of the time in an earlier analysis of several hundred of the donors. In a later analysis, TCR association rates were found to vary across HLA loci, with the most associated TCRs seen for DRB1 alleles and the fewest for HLA-C alleles. Strong co-occurrence of HLA alleles, especially DR and DQ, made assigning TCR associations to individual alleles difficult. In a later analysis, about 16,000 TCR beta sequences were associated with specific HLA alleles at a false discovery rate of 0.05. Roughly uniform sequencing depth across donors was assumed in presence/absence analyses, although this assumption may not hold.

Trimming takes 3 bases off V and 8 bases off J; junction bases not matched to a gene: 3. CDR1 and CDR2 are read off the germline V gene as MDHEN and SYDVKM. From cysteine to phenylalanine, the CDR3 is 14 amino acids long. This entry keeps only the CDR3 DNA: 42 bases, framed from base 1. Remarks on this clone: This receptor's antigen is unknown. No base-level quality is on record; no much larger clone is a single base apart.

The library was generated by the immunoSEQ multiplex PCR assay. For the multiplex PCR, a mixture combining 60 forward primers for TCR Vbeta segments and 13 reverse primers for TCR Jbeta segments was used. A multiplex PCR assay on genomic DNA amplified the CDR3 region of rearranged TCR beta genes. The amplified TCR beta libraries were sequenced on the Illumina HiSeq System as 87-base-pair reads. As for the original processing: A later analysis tallied 70 million to 100 million unique TCR beta chains across the 600 to 700 repertoires, and approximately 12 million of those chains were shared by two or more donors. A nearest-neighbor algorithm error-corrected the raw reads and collapsed the reads into unique sequences, merging closely related sequences to remove PCR and sequencing errors. CDR3 sequences were aligned to IMGT reference sequences to assign V, D and J gene segments. For a sequence to be retained, a match of at least six nucleotides to both a V gene segment and a J gene segment was required. Rearrangements were classified as productive when the CDR3 lacked stop codons and remained in frame with V and J, and all other rearrangements were classified as non-productive. CDR3 was defined by IMGT convention, running from the second conserved V-encoded cysteine to the conserved J-encoded phenylalanine. In an earlier analysis of around 600 of the donors, sequences lacking an unambiguous match to a single V gene segment were excluded. In an earlier analysis of around 590 of the donors, a V segment was called functional when productive rearrangements were above 56.7%, and segregating when the standard deviation between donors exceeded 5%. A statistical classification framework was developed to diagnose cytomegalovirus status using the catalog of TCR beta chain sequences. A later analysis assigned V and J genes by comparing TCR nucleotide sequences with IMGT/GENE-DB human TR gene sequences. Using the TCRdist pipeline, a later analysis assigned CDR3 sequences along with most-parsimonious VDJ recombination scenarios. A later analysis defined each TCR beta chain by its CDR3 amino acid sequence plus V-gene family, and excluded reads lacking a unique V-gene family. To address suspected cross-contamination and a sequencing artifact, a later analysis removed over 500 highly shared, low-generation-probability nucleotide sequences. In a later analysis, a clonal expansion index was calculated for each public chain from normalized within-repertoire ranks of inferred template counts. Generation probabilities in a later analysis came from a VDJ recombination model fitted to out-of-frame rearrangements, and those results were checked against IGoR. A later analysis scored TCR-TCR, TCR-HLA and TCR-CMV co-occurrence with hypergeometric tests, applying a repertoire-size bias correction to TCR pairs. In a later analysis, false discovery rates were estimated by permuting HLA or CMV assignments 20 times. In a later analysis, co-occurring TCRs were grouped using DBSCAN, and TCRdist sequence similarity was added for clustering within HLA-allele-positive subsets. For co-occurrence clustering, repertoires with fewer than 30,000 or more than 120,000 public chains were excluded, along with about five repertoires with anomalous nucleotide sharing. TCRdb's version of the immuneACCESS table is confined to in-frame rearrangements and falls short of the full clone set. An unresolved V gene accounts for under half of the shortfall where checked; the remainder is of unknown origin. V and J calls plus clone size are reproduced from that table; the DNA served to infer D and trimming. The sample has 130,000 to 150,000 clones on record, 74% of them singletons. The biggest ten clones account for approximately 4.3% of the sample.

In total, approximately 700 healthy bone marrow donors made up the cohort. At the time of sampling, all cohort members were nominally healthy, though unrecorded immune exposures were likely present. The donor was CMV seropositive and belonged to the group of a few hundred seropositive cohort members. Each donor provided a peripheral blood sample, and peripheral blood mononuclear cells were used for TCR beta sequencing. The Qiagen DNeasy Blood Extraction Kit was used to extract genomic DNA from the blood cell samples. The rearrangement joined TRBV28 to TRBJ2-1, with 11 junctional bases fitting TRBD2. The specimen was PBMCs. The clonotype originates from a man between 18 and 35 years old in good health and CMV-seropositive. Here is the DNA: TGTGCCAGCAGTTTTCTGACTAGCGGGGATGAGCAGTTCTTC. The resulting protein is CASSFLTSGDEQFF.